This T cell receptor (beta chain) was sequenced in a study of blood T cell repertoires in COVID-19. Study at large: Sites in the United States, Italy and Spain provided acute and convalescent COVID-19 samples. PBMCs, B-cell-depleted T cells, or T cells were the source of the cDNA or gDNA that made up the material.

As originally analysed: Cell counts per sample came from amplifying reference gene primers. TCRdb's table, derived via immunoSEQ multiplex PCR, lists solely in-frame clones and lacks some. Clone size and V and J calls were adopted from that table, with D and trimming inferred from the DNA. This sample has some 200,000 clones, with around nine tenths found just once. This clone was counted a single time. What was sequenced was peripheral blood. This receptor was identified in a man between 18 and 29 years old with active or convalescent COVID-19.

CDR3 protein: CATSDSRFPNYGYTF. CDR3 sequence (DNA): TGTGCCACCAGTGATTCTAGGTTCCCCAACTATGGCTACACCTTC. This rearrangement joins TRBV24-1 to TRBJ1-2; unclear D gene. The CDR3 sequence is 15 residues long. V shed 2 bases and J shed 2 bases, with 11 bases lying between them. Germline loops: CDR1 KGHDR, CDR2 SFDVKD.